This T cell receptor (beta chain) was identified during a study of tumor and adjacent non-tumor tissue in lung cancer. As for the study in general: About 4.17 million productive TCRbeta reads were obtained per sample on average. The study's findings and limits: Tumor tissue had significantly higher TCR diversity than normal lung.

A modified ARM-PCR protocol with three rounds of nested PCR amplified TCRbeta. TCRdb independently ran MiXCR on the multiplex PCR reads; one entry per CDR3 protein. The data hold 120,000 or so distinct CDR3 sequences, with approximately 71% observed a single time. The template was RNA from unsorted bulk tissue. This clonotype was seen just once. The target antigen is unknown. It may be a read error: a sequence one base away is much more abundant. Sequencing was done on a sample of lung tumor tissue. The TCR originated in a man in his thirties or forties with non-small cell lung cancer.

The CDR3 sequence is CASGFSGGVVEQYF. DNA of the CDR3: TGTGCCAGCGGTTTTAGCGGGGGGGTGGTCGAGCAGTACTTC. The chain joins TRBV6-5 to TRBJ2-7; 11 bases align to TRBD2. The CDR3 is made up of 14 amino acids. CDR1 MNHEY and CDR2 SVGAGI come from the germline V gene. The trim removed 8 bases at V and 6 bases at J, leaving 9 bases unmatched.